This T cell receptor beta chain was recovered during a study of blood T cell repertoires in COVID-19. There are 13 residues in the CDR3. Losses at the gene ends were 4 bases for V and 5 bases for J; bases not matched to a gene: 1. Germline CDR1 and CDR2: ENHRY and SYGVKD. In the source study's methods: Reference gene primer amplification in the assay estimated nucleated cell counts. Data came from immunoSEQ multiplex PCR; TCRdb stores just in-frame clones and leaves some out. The V and J calls and the clone size are those of that table, but D and trimming were determined from the DNA. Of some 140,000 clones listed, about 90% are singletons.

The sample consisted of peripheral blood. The clonotype was recovered from a woman between 50 and 59 years old who had recovered from COVID-19. The chain has TRBV10-3 and TRBJ1-5; the match to TRBD1 covers 8 bases. The CDR3 DNA follows: TGTGCCATCAGTGGGACAGGGCATCAGCCCCAGCATTTT. It codes for CAISGTGHQPQHF.